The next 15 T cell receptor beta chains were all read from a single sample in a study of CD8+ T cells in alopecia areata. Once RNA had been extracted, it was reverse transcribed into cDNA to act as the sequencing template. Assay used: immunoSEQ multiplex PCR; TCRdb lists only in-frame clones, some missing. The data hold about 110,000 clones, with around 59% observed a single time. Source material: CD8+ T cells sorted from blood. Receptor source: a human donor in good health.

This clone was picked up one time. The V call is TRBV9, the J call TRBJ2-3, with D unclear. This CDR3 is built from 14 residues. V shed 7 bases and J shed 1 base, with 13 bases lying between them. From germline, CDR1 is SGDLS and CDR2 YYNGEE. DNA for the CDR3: TGTGCCAGCGAAGACTCTCGGGGCACAGATACGCAGTATTTT. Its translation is CASEDSRGTDTQYF.

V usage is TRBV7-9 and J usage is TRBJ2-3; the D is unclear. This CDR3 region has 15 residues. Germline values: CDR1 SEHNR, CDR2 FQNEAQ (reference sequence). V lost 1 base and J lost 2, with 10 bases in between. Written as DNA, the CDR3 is TGTGCCAGCAGCTTAGTAATTTCAGTCACAGATACGCAGTATTTT. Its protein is CASSLVISVTDTQYF.

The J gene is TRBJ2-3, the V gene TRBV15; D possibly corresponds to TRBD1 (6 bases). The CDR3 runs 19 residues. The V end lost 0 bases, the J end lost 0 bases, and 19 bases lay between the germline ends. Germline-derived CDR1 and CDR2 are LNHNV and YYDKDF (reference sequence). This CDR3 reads CATSRDSGTYQGSTDTQYF. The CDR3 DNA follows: TGTGCCACCAGCAGAGATTCTGGTACATATCAGGGGAGCACAGATACGCAGTATTTT.

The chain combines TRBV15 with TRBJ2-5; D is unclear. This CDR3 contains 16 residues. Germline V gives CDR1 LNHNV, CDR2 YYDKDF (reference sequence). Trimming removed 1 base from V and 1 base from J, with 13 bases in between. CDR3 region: CATSRVFEHLQETQYF. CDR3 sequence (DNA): TGTGCCACCAGCAGAGTATTCGAACACCTCCAAGAGACCCAGTACTTC. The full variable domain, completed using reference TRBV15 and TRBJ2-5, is DAMVIQNPRYQVTQFGKPVTLSCSQTLNHNVMYWYQQKSSQAPKLLFHYYDKDFNNEADTPDNFQSRRPNTSFCFLDIRSPGLGDTAMYLCATSRVFEHLQETQYFGPGTRLLVL.

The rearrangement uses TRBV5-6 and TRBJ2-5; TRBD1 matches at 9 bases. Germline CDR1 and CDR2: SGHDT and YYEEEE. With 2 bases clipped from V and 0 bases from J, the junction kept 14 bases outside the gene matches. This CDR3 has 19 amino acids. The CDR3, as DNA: TGTGCCAGCAGCTTACACAGGGGGCCCGGACCCAAGTACCAAGAGACCCAGTACTTC. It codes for CASSLHRGPGPKYQETQYF.

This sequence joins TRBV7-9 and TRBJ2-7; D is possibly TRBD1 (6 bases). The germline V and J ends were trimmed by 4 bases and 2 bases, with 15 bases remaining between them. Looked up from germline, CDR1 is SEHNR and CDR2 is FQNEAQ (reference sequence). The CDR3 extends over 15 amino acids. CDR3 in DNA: TGTGCCAGCAGCTCCTCCGGGACAAAGCCCTACGAGCAGTACTTC. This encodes CASSSSGTKPYEQYF.

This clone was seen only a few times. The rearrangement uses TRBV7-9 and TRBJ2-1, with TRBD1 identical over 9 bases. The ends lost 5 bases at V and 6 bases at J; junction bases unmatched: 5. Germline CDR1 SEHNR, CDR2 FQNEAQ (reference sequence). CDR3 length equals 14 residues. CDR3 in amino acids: CASSPRDRVNEQFF. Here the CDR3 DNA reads TGTGCCAGCAGCCCCAGGGACAGGGTCAATGAGCAGTTCTTC.

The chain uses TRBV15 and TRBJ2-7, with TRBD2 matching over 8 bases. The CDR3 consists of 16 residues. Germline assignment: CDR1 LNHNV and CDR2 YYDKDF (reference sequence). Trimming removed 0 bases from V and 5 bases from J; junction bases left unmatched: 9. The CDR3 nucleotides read TGTGCCACCAGCAGAGATGCAGGACGGGGGGGCAACGAGCAGTACTTC. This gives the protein CATSRDAGRGGNEQYF. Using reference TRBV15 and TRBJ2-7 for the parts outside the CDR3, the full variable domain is DAMVIQNPRYQVTQFGKPVTLSCSQTLNHNVMYWYQQKSSQAPKLLFHYYDKDFNNEADTPDNFQSRRPNTSFCFLDIRSPGLGDTAMYLCATSRDAGRGGNEQYFGPGTRLTVT.

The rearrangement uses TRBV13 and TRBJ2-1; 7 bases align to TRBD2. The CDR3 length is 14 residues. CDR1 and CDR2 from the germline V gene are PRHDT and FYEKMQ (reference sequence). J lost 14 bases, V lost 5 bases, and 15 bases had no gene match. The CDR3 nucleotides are TGTGCCAGCAGCCCGGGGGGATGGAGGGAACACGAGTTCTTC. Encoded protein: CASSPGGWREHEFF. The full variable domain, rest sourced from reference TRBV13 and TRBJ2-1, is AAGVIQSPRHLIKEKRETATLKCYPIPRHDTVYWYQQGPGQDPQFLISFYEKMQSDKGSIPDRFSAQQFSDYHSELNMSSLELGDSALYFCASSPGGWREHEFFGPGTRLTVL.

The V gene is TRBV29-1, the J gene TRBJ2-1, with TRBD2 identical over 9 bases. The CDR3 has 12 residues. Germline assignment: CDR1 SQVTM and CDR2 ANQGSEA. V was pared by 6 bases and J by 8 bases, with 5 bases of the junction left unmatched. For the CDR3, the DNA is TGCAGCGTCGGAGCGGGAGGCGATGAGCAGTTCTTC. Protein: CSVGAGGDEQFF.

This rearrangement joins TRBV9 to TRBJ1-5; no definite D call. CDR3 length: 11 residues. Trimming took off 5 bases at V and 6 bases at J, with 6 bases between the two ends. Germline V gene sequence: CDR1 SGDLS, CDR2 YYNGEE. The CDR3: CASRPTQPQHF. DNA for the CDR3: TGTGCCAGCAGGCCTACTCAGCCCCAGCATTTT.

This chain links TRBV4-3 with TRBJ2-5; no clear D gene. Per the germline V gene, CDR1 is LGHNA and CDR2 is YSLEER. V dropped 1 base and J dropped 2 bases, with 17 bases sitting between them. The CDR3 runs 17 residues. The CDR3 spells CASSQGVEWLIQETQYF. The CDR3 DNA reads TGCGCCAGCAGCCAAGGGGTTGAGTGGTTGATTCAAGAGACCCAGTACTTC.

DNA of the CDR3: TGTGCCATCAGTGAGTCTAGCACAGATACGCAGTATTTT. It is translated as CAISESSTDTQYF. The chain links TRBV10-3 to TRBJ2-3, with D unclear. Germline V gene lookup returns CDR1 ENHRY and CDR2 SYGVKD. The germline V and J ends were trimmed by 0 bases and 0 bases, with 1 base remaining between them. This CDR3 spans 13 amino acids.

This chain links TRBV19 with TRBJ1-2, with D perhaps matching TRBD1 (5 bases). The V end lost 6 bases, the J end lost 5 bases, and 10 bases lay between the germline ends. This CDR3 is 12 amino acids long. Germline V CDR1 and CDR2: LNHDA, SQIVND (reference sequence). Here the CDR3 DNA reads TGTGCCAGTAGGACAGACTTATATGGCTACACCTTC. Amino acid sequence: CASRTDLYGYTF.

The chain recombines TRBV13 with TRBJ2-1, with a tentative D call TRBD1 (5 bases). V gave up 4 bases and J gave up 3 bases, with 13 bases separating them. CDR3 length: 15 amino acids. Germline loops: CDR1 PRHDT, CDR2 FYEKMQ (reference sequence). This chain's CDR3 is CASSSAGQIYNEQFF. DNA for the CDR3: TGTGCCAGCAGCTCAGCCGGACAAATCTACAATGAGCAGTTCTTC.